This TCR beta chain was sequenced during a study of blood T cells in healthy people across ages (dated by TCRdb to the mid-2010s). As for the study more broadly: In model experiments, template switching captured roughly one uniquely barcoded TCR beta cDNA molecule for every two T cells. To avoid experimental bias, donors of different ages were spread randomly across the sequencing lanes. The study analyzed two additional independent replicas of 1 million unique cDNA reads from the same blood draw for two donors, one aged 18 to 30 and one aged 80 or older. The donors were split into four age groups: young (average 16 years), middle-aged (39), aged (over 55) and long-lived (over 75). Using deep sequencing normalized with unique cDNA molecular identifiers, the study measured how TCR beta repertoire diversity changes with age.

Remarks on this clonotype: Its antigen has not been determined. No base-level quality is on record; no much larger clone is a single base apart.

Trimming costs V 2 bases and J 8 bases, and their ends lie 7 bases apart. There are 13 amino acids in the CDR3, from cysteine to phenylalanine inclusive. Only the CDR3 portion is preserved as DNA: 39 bases, with reading frame beginning at the first base. The CDR1 and CDR2 encoded by the germline V gene (reference sequence) are LGHDT and YNNKEL. Overall results and qualifications from the work: Estimates of total diversity from one million sequenced T cells were regarded as lower bounds and underestimates. There was a strong correlation between observed TCR beta diversity and the percentage of naive T cells measured by flow cytometry. The CMV infection status of donors was not known, potentially confounding age-related changes in expanded clonotypes. Observed TCR beta diversity per million T cells fell roughly linearly with age, and a significant reduction was already apparent by age around 40. Because profiling used bulk unsorted PBMCs, naive and antigen-experienced compartments could not be compared conclusively. Compared with the aged group, more naive CD4+ T cells, fewer expanded clones and increased TCR diversity were shown by the long-lived group, suggesting age selection.

Donors were under 40 systemically healthy Caucasian individuals from Russia aged roughly 6 to 95 years. Each donor gave approximately 9.3 milliliters of peripheral blood, collected into EDTA-treated Vacutainer tubes. Ficoll-Paque density-gradient centrifugation was used to isolate PBMCs, with at least 7 million per sample. Total RNA, at least 6 micrograms per sample, was extracted from PBMCs with Trizol reagent. For every donor, flow cytometry on a PBMC aliquot measured the percentage of naive CD45RAhigh/CD27high T cells. Library construction relied on 5' RACE. Instrument used: Illumina HiSeq 2500. The second PCR ran for about 6 to 11 cycles and used a J-beta primer mix along with a sample-barcoded 5' primer. Each TCR beta cDNA molecule received a unique molecular identifier from a template-switch 5' adaptor carrying 12 random nucleotides. At least 2.5 million CDR3-containing paired-end reads were obtained from each sample. The Mint cDNA synthesis kit, primed by a TRBC-specific oligonucleotide, was used to synthesize first-strand cDNA from all RNA. Following uracil-DNA glycosylase treatment, all cDNA underwent a first 18-cycle PCR with the universal primers M1SS and BC2_uni_R. Concerning the study's data processing: Normalization of each sample was performed by random selection of 1 million high-quality reads, each carrying a distinct molecular identifier. Instead of being binned into consensus sequences, reads with shared molecular identifiers were discarded. CDR3 identification, clonotype clustering and error correction used MiTCR with a Q25 quality threshold and the strictest error-elimination algorithm. Lower-bound total TCR beta diversity was estimated with a nonparametric unseen species model using Euler transformation. In-frame beta chains were kept once TCRdb had trimmed the public reads at Q25 with fastp and called clones with MiXCR. Identical CDR3 proteins give one entry, which carries the most common genes and DNA. The V and J calls follow TCRdb's processing rather than the paper's. A total of 800,000 to 950,000 distinct CDR3 sequences appear in this sample, about 44% of them only once. The ten largest clones represent about an eighth of the sample.

The chain is encoded by TRBV3-1 joined to TRBJ1-6; a confident D gene designation cannot be given. The source material was blood. The sequence came from a man between 25 and 39 years old in good health. The DNA sequence is given as TGTGCCAGCAGCCAATCTGGGGATTCACCCCTCCACTTT. The encoded protein is CASSQSGDSPLHF.